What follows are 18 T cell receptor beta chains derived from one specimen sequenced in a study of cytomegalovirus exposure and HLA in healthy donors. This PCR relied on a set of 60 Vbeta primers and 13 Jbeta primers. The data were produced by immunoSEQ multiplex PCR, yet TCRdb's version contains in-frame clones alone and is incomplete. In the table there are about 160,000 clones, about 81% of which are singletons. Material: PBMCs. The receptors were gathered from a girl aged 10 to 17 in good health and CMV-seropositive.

CDR3: CASSVDPRTTDTQYF. The CDR3 DNA reads TGTGCCAGCAGCGTGGACCCACGGACAACAGATACGCAGTATTTT. The chain carries TRBV9 and TRBJ2-3; a possible D gene is TRBD1 (5 bases). V lost 2 bases and J lost 3, with 13 bases in between. CDR3 length: 15 amino acids. Germline CDR1 reads SGDLS; CDR2 reads YYNGEE.

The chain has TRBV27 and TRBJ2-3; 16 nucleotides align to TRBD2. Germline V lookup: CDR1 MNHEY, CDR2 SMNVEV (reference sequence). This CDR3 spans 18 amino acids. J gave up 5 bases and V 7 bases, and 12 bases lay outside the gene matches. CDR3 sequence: CASTRPGLAGGPIDTQYF. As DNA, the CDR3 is TGTGCCAGCACTCGCCCGGGACTAGCGGGAGGGCCTATAGATACGCAGTATTTT.

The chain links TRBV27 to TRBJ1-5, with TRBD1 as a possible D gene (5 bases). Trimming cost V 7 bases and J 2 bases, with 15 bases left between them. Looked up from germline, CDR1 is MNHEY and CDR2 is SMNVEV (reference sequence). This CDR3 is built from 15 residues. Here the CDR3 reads CASTLRGGGNQPQHF. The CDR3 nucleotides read TGTGCCAGCACCCTGAGGGGCGGGGGCAATCAGCCCCAGCATTTT.

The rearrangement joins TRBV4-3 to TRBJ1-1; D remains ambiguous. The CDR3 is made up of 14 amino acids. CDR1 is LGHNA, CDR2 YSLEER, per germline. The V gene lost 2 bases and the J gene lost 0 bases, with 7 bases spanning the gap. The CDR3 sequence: CASSQPNLNTEAFF. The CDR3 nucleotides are TGCGCCAGCAGCCAACCTAATTTGAACACTGAAGCTTTCTTT.

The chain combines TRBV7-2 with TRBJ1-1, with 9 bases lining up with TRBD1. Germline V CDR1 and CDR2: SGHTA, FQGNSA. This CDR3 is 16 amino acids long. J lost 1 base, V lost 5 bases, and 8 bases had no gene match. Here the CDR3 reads CASSLAGQGRNTEAFF. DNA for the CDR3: TGTGCCAGCAGCCTGGCGGGACAGGGTCGGAACACTGAAGCTTTCTTT.

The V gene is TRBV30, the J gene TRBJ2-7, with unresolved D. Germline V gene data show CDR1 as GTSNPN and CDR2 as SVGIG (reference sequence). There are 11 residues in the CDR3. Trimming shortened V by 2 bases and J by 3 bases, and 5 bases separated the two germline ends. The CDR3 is CAWSSNYEQYF. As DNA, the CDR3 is TGTGCCTGGAGTTCCAACTACGAGCAGTACTTC.

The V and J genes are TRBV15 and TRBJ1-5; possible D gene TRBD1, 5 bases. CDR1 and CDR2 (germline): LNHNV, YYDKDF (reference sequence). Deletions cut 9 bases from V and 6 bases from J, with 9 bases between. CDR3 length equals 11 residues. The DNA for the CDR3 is TGTGCCACAGTCGGGGGTCAGCCCCAGCATTTT. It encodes CATVGGQPQHF.

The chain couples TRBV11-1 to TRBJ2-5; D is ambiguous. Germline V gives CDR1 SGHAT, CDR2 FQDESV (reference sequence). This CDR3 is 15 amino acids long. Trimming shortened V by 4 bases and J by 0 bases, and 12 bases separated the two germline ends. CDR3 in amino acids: CASSYLTADQETQYF. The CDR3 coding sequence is TGTGCCAGCAGCTACCTGACCGCGGACCAAGAGACCCAGTACTTC.

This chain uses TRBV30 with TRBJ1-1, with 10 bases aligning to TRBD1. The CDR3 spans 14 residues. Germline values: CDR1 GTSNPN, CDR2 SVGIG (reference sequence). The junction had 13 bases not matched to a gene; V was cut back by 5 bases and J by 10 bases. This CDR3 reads CAWGGDRGLLGAFF. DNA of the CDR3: TGTGCCTGGGGGGGGGACAGGGGCTTATTAGGAGCTTTCTTT.

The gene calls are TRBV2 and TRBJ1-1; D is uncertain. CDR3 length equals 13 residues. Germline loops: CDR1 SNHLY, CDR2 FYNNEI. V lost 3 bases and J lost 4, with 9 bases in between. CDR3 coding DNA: TGTGCCAGCAGTGAGTCGGAGCCCACTGAAGCTTTCTTT. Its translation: CASSESEPTEAFF.

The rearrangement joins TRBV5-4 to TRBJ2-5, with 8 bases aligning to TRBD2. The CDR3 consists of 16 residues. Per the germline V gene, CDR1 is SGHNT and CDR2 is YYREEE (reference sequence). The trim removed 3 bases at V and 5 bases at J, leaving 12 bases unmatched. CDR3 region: CASSSGRGGLRETQYF. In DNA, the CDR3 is TGTGCCAGCAGCTCTGGACGGGGGGGGTTACGGGAGACCCAGTACTTC.

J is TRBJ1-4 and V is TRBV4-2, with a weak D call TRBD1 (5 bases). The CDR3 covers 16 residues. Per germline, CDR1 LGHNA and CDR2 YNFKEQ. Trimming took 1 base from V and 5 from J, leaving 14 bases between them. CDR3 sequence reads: CASSQVTGTANEKLFF. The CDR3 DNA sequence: TGTGCCAGCAGCCAAGTTACCGGGACTGCGAATGAAAAACTGTTTTTT.

The CDR3 reads CASSQDAVKFF. CDR3 in DNA: TGTGCCAGCAGCCAAGATGCGGTCAAGTTCTTC. The V gene is TRBV14, the J gene TRBJ2-1; unclear D gene. Trimming shortened V by 0 bases and J by 14 bases, and 8 bases separated the two germline ends. In germline, CDR1 is SGHDN, CDR2 FVKESK. The CDR3 length is 11 residues.

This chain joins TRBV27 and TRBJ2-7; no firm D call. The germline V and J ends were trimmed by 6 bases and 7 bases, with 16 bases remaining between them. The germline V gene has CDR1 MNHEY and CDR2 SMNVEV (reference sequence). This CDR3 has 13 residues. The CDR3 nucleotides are TGTGCCAGCAGCCGGCAGGTTATGTCAGAGCAGTACTTC. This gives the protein CASSRQVMSEQYF.

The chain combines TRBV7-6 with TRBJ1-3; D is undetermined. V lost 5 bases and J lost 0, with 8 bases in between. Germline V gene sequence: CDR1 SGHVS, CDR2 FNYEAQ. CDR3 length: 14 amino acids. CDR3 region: CASSPTVSGNTIYF. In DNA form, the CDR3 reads TGTGCCAGCAGCCCCACGGTCTCTGGAAACACCATATATTTT. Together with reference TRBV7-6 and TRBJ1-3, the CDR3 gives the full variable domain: GAGVSQSPRYKVTKRGQDVALRCDPISGHVSLYWYRQALGQGPEFLTYFNYEAQQDKSGLPNDRFSAERPEGSISTLTIQRTEQRDSAMYRCASSPTVSGNTIYFGEGSWLTVV.

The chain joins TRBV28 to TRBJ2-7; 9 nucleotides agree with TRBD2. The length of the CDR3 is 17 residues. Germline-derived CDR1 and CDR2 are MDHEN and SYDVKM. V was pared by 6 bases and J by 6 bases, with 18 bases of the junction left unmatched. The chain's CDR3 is CASSPAGRGGRRGEQYF. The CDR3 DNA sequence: TGTGCCAGCAGCCCCGCAGGGCGGGGGGGCCGCAGGGGCGAGCAGTACTTC. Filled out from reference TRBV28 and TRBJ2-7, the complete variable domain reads DVKVTQSSRYLVKRTGEKVFLECVQDMDHENMFWYRQDPGLGLRLIYFSYDVKMKEKGDIPEGYSVSREKKERFSLILESASTNQTSMYLCASSPAGRGGRRGEQYFGPGTRLTVT.

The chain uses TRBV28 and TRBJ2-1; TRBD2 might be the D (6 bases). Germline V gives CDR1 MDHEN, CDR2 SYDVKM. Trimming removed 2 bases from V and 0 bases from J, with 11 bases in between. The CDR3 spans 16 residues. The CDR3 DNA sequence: TGTGCCAGCAGTTTAAAGTTCGGGAGCTCCTACAATGAGCAGTTCTTC. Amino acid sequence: CASSLKFGSSYNEQFF.

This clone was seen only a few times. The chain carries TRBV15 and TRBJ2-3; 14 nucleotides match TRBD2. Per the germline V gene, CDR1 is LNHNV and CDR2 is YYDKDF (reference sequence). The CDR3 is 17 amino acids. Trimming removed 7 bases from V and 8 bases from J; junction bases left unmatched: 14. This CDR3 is CATMNPGLAGVKGTQYF. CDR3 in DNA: TGTGCCACCATGAACCCGGGACTAGCGGGAGTGAAGGGTACGCAGTATTTT. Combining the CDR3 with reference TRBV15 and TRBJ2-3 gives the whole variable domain DAMVIQNPRYQVTQFGKPVTLSCSQTLNHNVMYWYQQKSSQAPKLLFHYYDKDFNNEADTPDNFQSRRPNTSFCFLDIRSPGLGDTAMYLCATMNPGLAGVKGTQYFGPGTRLTVL.